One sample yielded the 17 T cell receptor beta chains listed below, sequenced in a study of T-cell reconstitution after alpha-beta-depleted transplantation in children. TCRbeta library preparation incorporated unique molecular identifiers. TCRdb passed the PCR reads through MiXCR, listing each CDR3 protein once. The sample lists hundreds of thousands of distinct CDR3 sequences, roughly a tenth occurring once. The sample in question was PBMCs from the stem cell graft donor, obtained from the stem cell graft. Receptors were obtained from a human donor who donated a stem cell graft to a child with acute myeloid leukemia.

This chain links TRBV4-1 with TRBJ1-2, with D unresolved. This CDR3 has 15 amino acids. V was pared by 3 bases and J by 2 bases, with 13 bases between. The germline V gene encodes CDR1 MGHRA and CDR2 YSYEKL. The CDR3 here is CASSQSRTVNYGYTF. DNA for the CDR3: TGCGCCAGCAGCCAGAGCAGGACGGTGAACTATGGCTACACCTTC.

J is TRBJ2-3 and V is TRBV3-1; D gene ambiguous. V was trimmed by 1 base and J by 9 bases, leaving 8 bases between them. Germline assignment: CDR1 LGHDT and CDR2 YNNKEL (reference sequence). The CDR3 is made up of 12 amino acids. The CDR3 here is CASSQVDWTQYF. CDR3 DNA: TGTGCCAGCAGCCAAGTGGATTGGACGCAGTATTTT.

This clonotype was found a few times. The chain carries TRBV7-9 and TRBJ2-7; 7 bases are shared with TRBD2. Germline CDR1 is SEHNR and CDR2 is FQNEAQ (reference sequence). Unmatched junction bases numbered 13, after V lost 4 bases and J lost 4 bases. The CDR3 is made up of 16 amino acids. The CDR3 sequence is CASSYGASGRAYEQYF. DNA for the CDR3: TGTGCCAGCAGCTACGGGGCATCGGGGAGGGCGTACGAGCAGTACTTC.

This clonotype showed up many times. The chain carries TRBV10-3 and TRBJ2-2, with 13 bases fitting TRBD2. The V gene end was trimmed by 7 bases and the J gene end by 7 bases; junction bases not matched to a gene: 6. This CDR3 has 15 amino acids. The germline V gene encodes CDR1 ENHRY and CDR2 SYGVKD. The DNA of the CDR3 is TGTGCCATCACCGGACTAGCGGGAGCGAGCGGGGAGCTGTTTTTT. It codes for CAITGLAGASGELFF.

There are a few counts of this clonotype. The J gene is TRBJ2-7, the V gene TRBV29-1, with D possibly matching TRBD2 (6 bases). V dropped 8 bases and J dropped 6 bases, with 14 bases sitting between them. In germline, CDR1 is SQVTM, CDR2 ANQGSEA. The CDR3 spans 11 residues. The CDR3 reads CSQTMGGEQYF. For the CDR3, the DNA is TGCAGCCAAACCATGGGAGGCGAGCAGTACTTC.

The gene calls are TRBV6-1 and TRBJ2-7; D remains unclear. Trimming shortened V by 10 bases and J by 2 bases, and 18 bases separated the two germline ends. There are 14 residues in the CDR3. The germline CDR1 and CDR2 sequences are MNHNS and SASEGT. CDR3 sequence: CAIKTSPNTYEQYF. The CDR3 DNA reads TGTGCCATCAAAACCAGCCCCAACACCTACGAGCAGTACTTC.

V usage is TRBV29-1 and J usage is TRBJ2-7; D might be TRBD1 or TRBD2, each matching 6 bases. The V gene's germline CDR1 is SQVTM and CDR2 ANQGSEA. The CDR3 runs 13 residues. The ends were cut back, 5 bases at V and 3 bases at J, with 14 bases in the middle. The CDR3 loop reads CSVRIGGLYEQYF. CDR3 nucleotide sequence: TGCAGCGTTCGGATAGGGGGACTCTACGAGCAGTACTTC.

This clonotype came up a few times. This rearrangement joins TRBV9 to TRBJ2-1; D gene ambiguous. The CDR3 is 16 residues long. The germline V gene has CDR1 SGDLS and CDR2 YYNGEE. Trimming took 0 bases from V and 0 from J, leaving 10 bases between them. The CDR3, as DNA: TGTGCCAGCAGCGTAGCGCACGGAAGCTCCTACAATGAGCAGTTCTTC. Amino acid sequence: CASSVAHGSSYNEQFF.

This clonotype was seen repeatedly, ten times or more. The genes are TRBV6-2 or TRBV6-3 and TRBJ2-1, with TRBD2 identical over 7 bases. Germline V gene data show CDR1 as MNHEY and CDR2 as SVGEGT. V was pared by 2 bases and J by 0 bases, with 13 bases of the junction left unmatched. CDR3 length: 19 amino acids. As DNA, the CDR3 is TGTGCCAGCAGTTACGGTGTAGCGGGTCAAAAGAGCTCCTACAATGAGCAGTTCTTC. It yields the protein CASSYGVAGQKSSYNEQFF.

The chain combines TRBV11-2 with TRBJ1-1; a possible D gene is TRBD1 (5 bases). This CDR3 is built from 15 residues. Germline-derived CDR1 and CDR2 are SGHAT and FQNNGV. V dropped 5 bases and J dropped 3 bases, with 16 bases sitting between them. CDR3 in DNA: TGTGCCAGCAGCGTCGCAAGGGGCTTGGACACTGAAGCTTTCTTT. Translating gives CASSVARGLDTEAFF.

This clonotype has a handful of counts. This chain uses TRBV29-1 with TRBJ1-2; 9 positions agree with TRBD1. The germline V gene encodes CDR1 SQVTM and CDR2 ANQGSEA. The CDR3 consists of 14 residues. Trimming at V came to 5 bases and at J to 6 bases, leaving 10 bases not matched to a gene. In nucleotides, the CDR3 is TGCAGCGTTAGCCGGGACAGGGCGTGGGATGGCTACACCTTC. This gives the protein CSVSRDRAWDGYTF. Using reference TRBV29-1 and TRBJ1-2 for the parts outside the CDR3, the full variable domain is SAVISQKPSRDICQRGTSLTIQCQVDSQVTMMFWYRQQPGQSLTLIATANQGSEATYESGFVIDKFPISRPNLTFSTLTVSNMSPEDSSIYLCSVSRDRAWDGYTFGSGTRLTVV.

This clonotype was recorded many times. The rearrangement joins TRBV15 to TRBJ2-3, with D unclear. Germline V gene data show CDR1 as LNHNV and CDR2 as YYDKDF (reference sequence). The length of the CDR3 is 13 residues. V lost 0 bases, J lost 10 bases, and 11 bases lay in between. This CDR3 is CATSRDPVSAQYF. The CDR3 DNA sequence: TGTGCCACCAGCAGAGATCCAGTGAGCGCGCAGTATTTT.

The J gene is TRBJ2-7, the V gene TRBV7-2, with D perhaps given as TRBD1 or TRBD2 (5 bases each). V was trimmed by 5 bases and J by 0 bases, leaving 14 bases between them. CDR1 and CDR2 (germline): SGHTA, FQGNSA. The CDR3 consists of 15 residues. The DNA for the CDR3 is TGTGCCAGCAGCCAGGGACCCTTACTCTCCTACGAGCAGTACTTC. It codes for CASSQGPLLSYEQYF.

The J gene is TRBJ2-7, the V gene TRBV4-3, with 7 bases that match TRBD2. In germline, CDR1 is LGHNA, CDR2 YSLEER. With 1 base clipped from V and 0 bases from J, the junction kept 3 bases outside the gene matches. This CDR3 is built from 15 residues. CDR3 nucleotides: TGCGCCAGCAGCCAAGCTAGGGACTACTCCTACGAGCAGTACTTC. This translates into CASSQARDYSYEQYF.

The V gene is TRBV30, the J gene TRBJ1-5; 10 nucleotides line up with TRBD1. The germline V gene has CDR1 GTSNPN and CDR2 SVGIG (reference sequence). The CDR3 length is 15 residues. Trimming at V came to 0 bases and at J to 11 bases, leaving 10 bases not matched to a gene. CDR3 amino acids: CAWSVGDRGVRTQHF. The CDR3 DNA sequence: TGTGCCTGGAGTGTAGGGGACAGGGGAGTGAGGACCCAGCATTTT.

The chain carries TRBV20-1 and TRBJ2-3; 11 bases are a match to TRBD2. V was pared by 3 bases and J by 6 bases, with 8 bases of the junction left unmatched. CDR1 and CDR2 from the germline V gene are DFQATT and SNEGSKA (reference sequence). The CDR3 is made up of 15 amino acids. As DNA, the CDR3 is TGCAGTGCTAGCGGGCTACTAGCGGGAGTGGATACGCAGTATTTT. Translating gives CSASGLLAGVDTQYF.

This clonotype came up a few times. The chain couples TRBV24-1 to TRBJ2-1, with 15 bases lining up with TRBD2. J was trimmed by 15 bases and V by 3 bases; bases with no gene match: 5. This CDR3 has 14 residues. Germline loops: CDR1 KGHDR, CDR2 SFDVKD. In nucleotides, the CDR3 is TGTGCCACCAGTGATCCAGGGACTAGCGGGAGGTCGTTCTTC. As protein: CATSDPGTSGRSFF.